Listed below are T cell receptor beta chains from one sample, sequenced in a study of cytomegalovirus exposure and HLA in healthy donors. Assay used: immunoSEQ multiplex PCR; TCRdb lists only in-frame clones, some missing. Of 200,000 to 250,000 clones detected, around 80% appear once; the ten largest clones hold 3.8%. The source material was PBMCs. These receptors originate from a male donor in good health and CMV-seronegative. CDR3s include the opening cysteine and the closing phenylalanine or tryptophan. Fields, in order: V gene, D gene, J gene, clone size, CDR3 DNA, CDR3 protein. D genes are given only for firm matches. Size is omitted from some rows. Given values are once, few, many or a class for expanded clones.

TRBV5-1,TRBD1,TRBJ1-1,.,TGCGCCAGCTCCGGGACAGGGGGCCTTAACACTGAAGCTTTCTTT,CASSGTGGLNTEAFF
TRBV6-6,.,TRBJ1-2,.,TGTGCCAGCAGTTACTCGGGTGGAGATGGCTACACCTTC,CASSYSGGDGYTF
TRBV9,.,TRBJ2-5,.,TGTGCCAGCAGCTCGCGTTCAGGGAGGCAAGAGACCCAGTACTTC,CASSSRSGRQETQYF
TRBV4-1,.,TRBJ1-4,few,TGCGCCAGCAGCCATTCCCCCGGGGAGGAAAAACTGTTTTTT,CASSHSPGEEKLFF
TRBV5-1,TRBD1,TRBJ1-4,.,TGCGCCAGCAGCCGGACAGGGAGGCCCTCAACTAATGAAAAACTGTTTTTT,CASSRTGRPSTNEKLFF
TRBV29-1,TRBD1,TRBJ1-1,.,TGCAGCGTTGAAGGGGGGACAGGGGTCACTGAAGCTTTCTTT,CSVEGGTGVTEAFF
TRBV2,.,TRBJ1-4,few,TGTGCCAGCAGTGGGGGGGTTGAAAAACTGTTTTTT,CASSGGVEKLFF
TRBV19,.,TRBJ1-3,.,TGTGCCAGTAGTATTGGCCCCTCTGGAAACACCATATATTTT,CASSIGPSGNTIYF
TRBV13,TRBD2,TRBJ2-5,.,TGTGCCAGCAGCTTAGTAGCGGGAGGGGAGGAGACCCAGTACTTC,CASSLVAGGEETQYF
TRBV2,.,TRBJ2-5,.,TGTGCCAGCAGTGACTTCCGGGGGTCGGTAGAGACCCAGTACTTC,CASSDFRGSVETQYF
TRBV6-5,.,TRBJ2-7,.,TGTGCCAGCAGTTATAGCGCCTTCTACGAGCAGTACTTC,CASSYSAFYEQYF
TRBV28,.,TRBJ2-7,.,TGTGCCAGCAGCCCTCCGAGTGGAGGGAAATACGAGCAGTACTTC,CASSPPSGGKYEQYF
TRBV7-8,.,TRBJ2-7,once,TGTGCCAGCAGCTTACCCCCCCCCACGGGGCAGTACTTC,CASSLPPPTGQYF
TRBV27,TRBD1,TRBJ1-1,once,TGTGCCAGCAGTACCTGGGACAGGGGGCAACGGGCTTTCTTT,CASSTWDRGQRAFF
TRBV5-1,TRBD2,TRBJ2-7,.,TGCGCCAGCAGCTTGGTATTAGCGGGAGGGTCCTACGAGCAGTACTTC,CASSLVLAGGSYEQYF
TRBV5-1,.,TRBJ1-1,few,TGCGCCAGCAGCTTACAGAACACGAACACTGAAGCTTTCTTT,CASSLQNTNTEAFF
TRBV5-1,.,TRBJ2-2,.,TGCGCCAGCAGCTTTTCCGCCTCCAGAGGCGCCGGGGAGCTGTTTTTT,CASSFSASRGAGELFF
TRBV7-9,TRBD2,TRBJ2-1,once,TGTGCCAGCAGCTTACCGGGAGGGTCCTACAATGAGCAGTTCTTC,CASSLPGGSYNEQFF
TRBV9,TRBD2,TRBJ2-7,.,TGTGCCAGCAGCCCATCGGGAGGTCGCTACGAGCAGTACTTC,CASSPSGGRYEQYF
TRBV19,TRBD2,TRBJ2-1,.,TGTGCCAGTACCCTTAGCGGGAGTTCCCATGAGCAGTTCTTC,CASTLSGSSHEQFF
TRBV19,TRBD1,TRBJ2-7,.,TGTGCCAGTAGCCCAGGACAGGGTTCCCACGAGCAGTACTTC,CASSPGQGSHEQYF
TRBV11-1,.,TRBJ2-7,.,TGTGCCAGCACCGGAGCCTCCTACGAGCAGTACTTC,CASTGASYEQYF
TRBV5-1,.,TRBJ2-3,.,TGCGCCAGCAGCTCTAAAAGCGGGTGGGATACGCAGTATTTT,CASSSKSGWDTQYF
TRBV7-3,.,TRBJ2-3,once,TGTGCCAGCAGCTTACGGGTGGGAGCAGATACGCAGTATTTT,CASSLRVGADTQYF
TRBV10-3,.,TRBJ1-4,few,TGTGCCATCCGACGGGACTCCGCAACTAATGAAAAACTGTTTTTT,CAIRRDSATNEKLFF
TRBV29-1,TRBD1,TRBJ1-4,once,TGCAGCGTTGAAAGGGGGCGCGGCGAAAAACTGTTTTTT,CSVERGRGEKLFF
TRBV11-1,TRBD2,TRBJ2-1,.,TGTGCCAGCAGTCCAGAGCGGGAGGGGAACAATGAGCAGTTCTTC,CASSPEREGNNEQFF
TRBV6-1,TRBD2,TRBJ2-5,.,TGTGCCAGCAGTGAGGGGGGAGGGAGACCCAGGACCCAGTACTTC,CASSEGGGRPRTQYF
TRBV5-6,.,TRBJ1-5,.,TGTGCCAGCAGCTTGGGTCCAGGCCTTAGCAATCAGCCCCAGCATTTT,CASSLGPGLSNQPQHF
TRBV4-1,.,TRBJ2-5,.,TGCGCCAGCAGCCAACCGAGCGGGTTCCAAGAGACCCAGTACTTC,CASSQPSGFQETQYF
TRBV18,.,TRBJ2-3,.,TGTGCCAGCTCACCGGACATTAGCACAGATACGCAGTATTTT,CASSPDISTDTQYF
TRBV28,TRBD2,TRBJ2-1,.,TGTGCCAGCAGTTTCCCCGCTAGCGGGAGGGGCAATGAGCAGTTCTTC,CASSFPASGRGNEQFF
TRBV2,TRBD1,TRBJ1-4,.,TGTGCCAGCAGTCTCTGGACAGGGAATGAAAAACTGTTTTTT,CASSLWTGNEKLFF
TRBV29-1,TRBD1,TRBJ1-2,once,TGCAGCGTTCGGACGACAGGGAACTATGGCTACACCTTC,CSVRTTGNYGYTF
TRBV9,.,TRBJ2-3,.,TGTGCCAGCAGCGACCGGGACACCACAGATACGCAGTATTTT,CASSDRDTTDTQYF
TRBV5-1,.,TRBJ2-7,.,TGCGCCAGCAGCCCGGACAGTTTCTACGAGCAGTACTTC,CASSPDSFYEQYF
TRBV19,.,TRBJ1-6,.,TGTGCCAGTAATCAGGGGATGACCTATAATTCACCCCTCCACTTT,CASNQGMTYNSPLHF
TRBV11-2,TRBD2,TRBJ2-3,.,TGTGCCAGCAGCCGAGCGGGAGTTGGCACAGATACGCAGTATTTT,CASSRAGVGTDTQYF
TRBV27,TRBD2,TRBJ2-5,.,TGTGCCAGCAGTTTTGCGAGCGGGAGGAGTAAGACCCAGTACTTC,CASSFASGRSKTQYF
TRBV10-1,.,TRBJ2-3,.,TGCGCCAGCAGGGGGGCGGGAGTGGGTACAGATACGCAGTATTTT,CASRGAGVGTDTQYF
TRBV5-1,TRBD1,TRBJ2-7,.,TGCGCCAGCGCCCGGTCTGGGACAGGGGTTCCCTACGAGCAGTACTTC,CASARSGTGVPYEQYF
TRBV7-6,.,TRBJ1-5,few,TGTGCCAGCAGCTTAGGCAGGGATCAGCCCCAGCATTTT,CASSLGRDQPQHF
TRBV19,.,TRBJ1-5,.,TGTGCCAGTAGTATGGGGGGGTATAGCAATCAGCCCCAGCATTTT,CASSMGGYSNQPQHF
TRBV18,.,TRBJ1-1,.,TGTGCCAGCTCACACGGCCAGGGAACTTCGAACACTGAAGCTTTCTTT,CASSHGQGTSNTEAFF
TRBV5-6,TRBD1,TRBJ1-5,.,TGTGCCAGCAGCCTCTATTTAGGACAGGGGGGGAATCAGCCCCAGCATTTT,CASSLYLGQGGNQPQHF
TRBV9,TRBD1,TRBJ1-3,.,TGTGCCAGCAGCGGCGGACAGGGGAGGCCTGGAAACACCATATATTTT,CASSGGQGRPGNTIYF
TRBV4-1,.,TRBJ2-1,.,TGCGCCAGCAGCCAATTCGAGAGCTCCTACAATGAGCAGTTCTTC,CASSQFESSYNEQFF
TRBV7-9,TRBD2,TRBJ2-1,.,TGTTCCAGCAGCTTGCGCGTAGCGGGATTCTCCTACAATGAGCAGTTCTTC,CSSSLRVAGFSYNEQFF
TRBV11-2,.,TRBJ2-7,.,TGTGCCAGCAGCTTAGATGGGACTCTCTACGAGCAGTACTTC,CASSLDGTLYEQYF
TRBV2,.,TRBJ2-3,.,TGTGCCAGCGGAAGCGGGACAACCACAGATACGCAGTATTTT,CASGSGTTTDTQYF
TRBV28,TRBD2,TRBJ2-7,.,TGTGCCAGCAGCCCGAGCGGGAGTACTCGCGAGCAGTACTTC,CASSPSGSTREQYF
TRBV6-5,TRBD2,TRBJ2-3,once,TGTGCCAGCTCCCCTAGCGGGAGCACAGATACGCAGTATTTT,CASSPSGSTDTQYF
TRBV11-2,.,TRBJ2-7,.,TGTGCCAGCAGCACCCAACCAGGGGAGTTCGGCGAGCAGTACTTC,CASSTQPGEFGEQYF
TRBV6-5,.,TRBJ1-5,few,TGTGCCAGCAGTTACGCCAGGAATCAGCCCCAGCATTTT,CASSYARNQPQHF